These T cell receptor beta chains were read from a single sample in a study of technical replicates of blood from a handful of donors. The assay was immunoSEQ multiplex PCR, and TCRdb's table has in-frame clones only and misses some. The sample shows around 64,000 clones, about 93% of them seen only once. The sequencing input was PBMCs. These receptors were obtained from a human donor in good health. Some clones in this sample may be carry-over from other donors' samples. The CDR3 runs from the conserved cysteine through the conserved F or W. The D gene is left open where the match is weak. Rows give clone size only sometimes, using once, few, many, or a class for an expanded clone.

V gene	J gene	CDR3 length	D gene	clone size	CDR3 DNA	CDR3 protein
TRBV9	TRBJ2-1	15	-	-	TGTGCCAGCAGCGTAGATAGAGGACTCTACAATGAGCAGTTCTTC	CASSVDRGLYNEQFF
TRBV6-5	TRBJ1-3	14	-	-	TGTGCCAGCAGGGAGGTAACAGACGGAAACACCATATATTTT	CASREVTDGNTIYF
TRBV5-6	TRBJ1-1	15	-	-	TGTGCCAGCAGCCCGTTGTCGAGCATGAACACTGAAGCTTTCTTT	CASSPLSSMNTEAFF
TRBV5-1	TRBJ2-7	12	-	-	TGCGCCAGCAGCTTGCCCACCTACGAGCAGTACTTC	CASSLPTYEQYF
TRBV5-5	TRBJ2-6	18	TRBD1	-	TGTGCCAGCAGCTTTGAAAGTACAGGGGGCTCTGGGGCCAACGTCCTGACTTTC	CASSFESTGGSGANVLTF
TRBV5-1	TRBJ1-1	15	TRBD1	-	TGCGCCAGCAGCCCCCAGGGACAGGGCTTTAATGAAGCTTTCTTT	CASSPQGQGFNEAFF
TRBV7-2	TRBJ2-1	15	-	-	TGTGCCAGCAGCTTAGCGGCGACAGTTTACAATGAGCAGTTCTTC	CASSLAATVYNEQFF
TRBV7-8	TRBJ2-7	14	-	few	TGTGCCAGCAAAACAGGGCGCCAGTCCTACGAGCAGTACTTC	CASKTGRQSYEQYF
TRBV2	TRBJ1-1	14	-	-	TGTGCCAGCAGTGATGGGCAGGGGAACACTGAAGCTTTCTTT	CASSDGQGNTEAFF
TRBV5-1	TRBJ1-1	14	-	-	TGCGCCAGCAGCCCTGGGGGGGGCTACACTGAAGCTTTCTTT	CASSPGGGYTEAFF
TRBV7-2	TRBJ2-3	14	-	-	TGTGCCAGCAGCTTCACCCGACTCTCAGATACGCAGTATTTT	CASSFTRLSDTQYF
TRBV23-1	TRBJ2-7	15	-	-	TGCGCCAGCAGTCAATCCGGGGACTTCTCCTACGAGCAGTACTTC	CASSQSGDFSYEQYF
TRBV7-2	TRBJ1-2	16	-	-	TGTGCCAGCAGCTTAGAACCCAGACTCGAGGTATATGGCTACACCTTC	CASSLEPRLEVYGYTF
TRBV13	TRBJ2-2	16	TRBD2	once	TGTGCCAGCAGCCTCCCTCTGAGGCGGGGGGCCGGGGAGCTGTTTTTT	CASSLPLRRGAGELFF
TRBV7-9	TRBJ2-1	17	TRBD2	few	TGTGCCAGCAGCTTAAATCTGGGGAGGGTTGCCTACAATGAGCAGTTCTTC	CASSLNLGRVAYNEQFF